One T cell receptor (beta chain) is described in this entry. Its specificity is not known. Treatment noted: roughly nine-day PBMC culture with coronavirus spike peptide pools or control peptides (ViraFEST assay). Oncomine TCR Beta short-read sequencing was applied to DNA from cultured CD4+ T cells. Using its own MiXCR run on the PCR reads, TCRdb lists one record per CDR3 protein. The table shows tens of thousands of distinct CDR3 sequences, with approximately 49% occurring only once. Per germline, CDR1 MDHEN and CDR2 SYDVKM. V dropped 6 bases and J dropped 3 bases, with 9 bases sitting between them. CDR3 size: 12 residues. The data stem from a study of vaccination and CD4 T cells after COVID-19. Study background: According to the study, participants were given two doses of BNT162b2 or mRNA-1273 vaccine.

V gene TRBV28 combines with J gene TRBJ2-7, with D hard to call. The clonotype was recovered from a human donor who had recovered from COVID-19. The sample taken for sequencing was CD4+ T cells from blood, cultured in vitro. The CDR3 is CASSPPFYEQYF. CDR3 sequence (DNA): TGTGCCAGCAGCCCACCCTTCTACGAGCAGTACTTC.